Each of the 27 T cell receptor beta chains below was sequenced from the same sample in a study of beta chain features in type 1 diabetes. Study-wide results and limits: Shortening that was moderate but significant affected the TCRB CDR3s of Type 1 diabetes patients in all four CD4+ subsets.

Every isolated RNA sample was fully reverse transcribed, so sequencing captured expressed TCRB transcripts. Using immunoSEQ multiplex PCR, the repertoire was profiled, and TCRdb retains in-frame clones only, with some absent. The sample consists of about 280,000 clones, over 14% of them appearing once. For these TCRs, the target antigens are not known. Sequenced material: naive CD4+ T cells from blood. Every receptor here comes from a man in his late teens or twenties with type 1 diabetes.

The rearrangement links TRBV4-3 to TRBJ2-3; unclear D gene. Trimming removed 6 bases at V and 2 bases at J, with 9 bases between. This CDR3 region has 13 residues. Looked up from germline, CDR1 is LGHNA and CDR2 is YSLEER. The CDR3 nucleotides read TGCGCCAGCAGTCCCCAGGTCACAGATACGCAGTATTTT. Its protein is CASSPQVTDTQYF.

The genes are TRBV15 and TRBJ2-7; TRBD2 matches 9 bases. The CDR3 length is 14 residues. Germline assignment: CDR1 LNHNV and CDR2 YYDKDF (reference sequence). V was clipped by 3 bases and J by 9 bases; unmatched bases: 9. The CDR3 DNA is TGTGCCACCAGCAGTTTAGCGGGAGATCCCCGGCAGTACTTC. Encoded protein: CATSSLAGDPRQYF.

This clone was seen a handful of times. The rearrangement joins TRBV5-6 to TRBJ2-5, with 9 nucleotides matching TRBD2. V was clipped by 5 bases and J by 4 bases; unmatched bases: 12. Germline V gives CDR1 SGHDT, CDR2 YYEEEE. The CDR3 consists of 16 residues. CDR3 sequence reads: CASRIMTSGYPETQYF. As DNA, the CDR3 is TGTGCCAGCAGAATAATGACTAGCGGATACCCAGAGACCCAGTACTTC.

The chain has TRBV5-1 and TRBJ2-1; TRBD2 is a possible D gene (6 bases). The CDR3 runs to 15 residues. V lost 2 bases and J 9 bases, leaving 18 bases between the germline ends. CDR1 is SGHRS, CDR2 YFSETQ, per germline. The CDR3 sequence is CASSFGGALTSEQFF. DNA of the CDR3: TGCGCCAGCAGCTTCGGGGGAGCCCTAACCAGTGAGCAGTTCTTC.

This chain joins TRBV5-1 and TRBJ2-1; tentatively, D is TRBD2 (5 bases). CDR1 SGHRS and CDR2 YFSETQ come from the germline V gene. The V end lost 1 base, the J end lost 5 bases, and 10 bases lay between the germline ends. The CDR3 consists of 14 residues. DNA for the CDR3: TGCGCCAGCAGCTTGCTCGCGACTAACAATGAGCAGTTCTTC. It translates to CASSLLATNNEQFF.

Here the CDR3 DNA reads TGTGCCAGCAGCGTCACCCACAGCCCTGCGCCTCAGGCTTTCTTT. This codes for CASSVTHSPAPQAFF. V gene TRBV9 combines with J gene TRBJ1-1; no clear D gene. In germline, CDR1 is SGDLS, CDR2 YYNGEE. V was shortened by 2 bases and J by 11 bases, with 22 bases between the two germline ends. This CDR3 spans 15 amino acids.

There are a few counts of this clone. The J gene is TRBJ2-1, the V gene TRBV5-1; no clear D. This CDR3 has 16 amino acids. Trimming removed 3 bases at V and 0 bases at J, with 13 bases between. Germline CDR1 SGHRS, CDR2 YFSETQ. As DNA, the CDR3 is TGCGCCAGCAGCTCGCTAGACTTGAGCTCCTACAATGAGCAGTTCTTC. It specifies CASSSLDLSSYNEQFF.

The table lists this clone with a few counts. V is TRBV4-3 and J is TRBJ2-7; no firm D call. V was shortened by 0 bases and J by 2 bases, with 8 bases between the two germline ends. Germline loops: CDR1 LGHNA, CDR2 YSLEER. The CDR3 consists of 14 residues. The CDR3 coding sequence is TGCGCCAGCAGCCAAGATTGGGCAACCTACGAGCAGTACTTC. This encodes CASSQDWATYEQYF.

As DNA, the CDR3 is TGTGCCTCAAAGACAGGGGGCAGGGAGACCCAGTACTTC. Residues: CASKTGGRETQYF. The gene calls are TRBV30 and TRBJ2-5, with 10 bases that match TRBD1. V lost 7 bases and J lost 5; bases outside the gene matches: 7. Germline CDR1 is GTSNPN and CDR2 is SVGIG (reference sequence). The CDR3 has 13 residues.

This clone was counted a few times. This chain joins TRBV5-4 and TRBJ1-2, with a weak D call TRBD1 (5 bases). CDR1 and CDR2 from the germline V gene are SGHNT and YYREEE (reference sequence). This CDR3 has 12 amino acids. Trimming removed 2 bases at V and 7 bases at J, with 9 bases between. Here the CDR3 DNA reads TGTGCCAGCAGCTTAGACAGTAGTGGCTACACCTTC. Protein product: CASSLDSSGYTF.

V usage is TRBV18 and J usage is TRBJ2-5, with D perhaps TRBD2 (5 bases). Germline-derived CDR1 and CDR2 are KGHSH and LQKENI. The ends were cut back, 3 bases at V and 4 bases at J, with 9 bases in the middle. The CDR3 extends over 13 amino acids. CDR3 loop: CASSPRTPETQYF. As DNA, the CDR3 is TGTGCCAGCTCACCCCGGACTCCAGAGACCCAGTACTTC.

This clone was counted only a few times. V usage is TRBV28 and J usage is TRBJ2-3, with unresolved D. CDR1 and CDR2 from the germline V gene are MDHEN and SYDVKM. CDR3 size: 11 residues. The V and J ends lost 7 bases and 2 bases respectively, with 4 bases between them. This chain's CDR3 is CASTFTDTQYF. Written as DNA, the CDR3 is TGTGCCAGCACGTTCACAGATACGCAGTATTTT.

This clone was counted a few times. V is TRBV30 and J is TRBJ2-1, with D tentatively TRBD1 (5 bases). Trimming took 8 bases from V and 4 from J, leaving 15 bases between them. The CDR3 is 13 residues long. Germline-derived CDR1 and CDR2 are GTSNPN and SVGIG (reference sequence). The CDR3 DNA sequence: TGTGCCCAGCAGGGCAGTCTTTACAATGAGCAGTTCTTC. The encoded protein is CAQQGSLYNEQFF.

This clone has a handful of counts. The V gene is TRBV5-1, the J gene TRBJ2-5; TRBD1 matches at 9 bases. Per germline, CDR1 SGHRS and CDR2 YFSETQ. Losses at the gene ends were 3 bases for V and 5 bases for J; bases not matched to a gene: 8. This CDR3 region has 15 residues. CDR3 protein: CASSYTGGAMETQYF. CDR3 nucleotide sequence: TGCGCCAGCAGCTACACAGGGGGCGCGATGGAGACCCAGTACTTC.

This clone was recorded a few times. The chain uses TRBV7-9 and TRBJ2-1, with TRBD2 matching 9 bases. Per the germline V gene, CDR1 is SEHNR and CDR2 is FQNEAQ (reference sequence). J lost 6 bases, V lost 5 bases, and 8 bases had no gene match. This CDR3 region has 15 residues. Here the CDR3 DNA reads TGTGCCAGCAGCCGTCCTCCAGCGGGGGGCAATGAGCAGTTCTTC. It yields the protein CASSRPPAGGNEQFF.

The rearrangement uses TRBV7-2 and TRBJ1-4; D is possibly TRBD1 (6 bases). The CDR3 extends over 15 amino acids. The V end lost 5 bases, the J end lost 4 bases, and 14 bases lay between the germline ends. From germline, CDR1 is SGHTA and CDR2 FQGNSA. The CDR3 is CASSRTVDFNEKLFF. CDR3 DNA: TGTGCCAGCAGCCGGACAGTAGATTTTAATGAAAAACTGTTTTTT.

The V gene is TRBV2, the J gene TRBJ1-2; D ambiguous. The V end was cut by 5 bases, the J end by 4 bases, with 8 bases between. The CDR3 sequence is 12 residues long. Germline loops: CDR1 SNHLY, CDR2 FYNNEI. Here the CDR3 DNA reads TGTGCCAGCAGTTCCGGGGTCTATGGCTACACCTTC. Its protein product is CASSSGVYGYTF.

This chain uses TRBV2 with TRBJ1-6; D gene unclear. This CDR3 has 14 amino acids. Germline V gene data show CDR1 as SNHLY and CDR2 as FYNNEI. V dropped 4 bases and J dropped 7 bases, with 11 bases sitting between them. The CDR3 reads CASSGGVGNSPLHF. CDR3 sequence (DNA): TGTGCCAGCAGTGGGGGAGTTGGGAATTCACCCCTCCACTTT.

The chain couples TRBV6-4 to TRBJ2-2; D ambiguous. Trimming cost V 10 bases and J 0 bases, with 12 bases left between them. The length of the CDR3 is 14 residues. Looked up from germline, CDR1 is MRHNA and CDR2 is SNTAGT. CDR3 sequence reads: CANNKYPNTGELFF. CDR3 coding DNA: TGTGCCAACAACAAATACCCGAACACCGGGGAGCTGTTTTTT.

The chain has TRBV27 and TRBJ2-7; 11 bases align to TRBD2. CDR3 length: 14 amino acids. The junction had 4 bases not matched to a gene; V was cut back by 5 bases and J by 4 bases. CDR1 is MNHEY, CDR2 SMNVEV, per germline (reference sequence). CDR3 nucleotide sequence: TGTGCCAGCAGTCGACTAGCGGGGAGGTACGAGCAGTACTTC. Protein: CASSRLAGRYEQYF.

In its sample, this clone was seen a few times. CDR3 loop: CASSPGIAAGYTF. The CDR3 DNA follows: TGTGCCAGTAGTCCAGGAATAGCGGCTGGCTACACCTTC. The V call is TRBV19, the J call TRBJ1-2, with D hard to call. The CDR3 covers 13 residues. V was cut by 5 bases and J by 7 bases, with 14 bases left in between. Per germline, CDR1 LNHDA and CDR2 SQIVND (reference sequence).

This clone was seen a few times. The chain links TRBV7-9 to TRBJ2-5; 8 bases align to TRBD1. Germline CDR1 reads SEHNR; CDR2 reads FQNEAQ (reference sequence). The trim removed 4 bases at V and 0 bases at J, leaving 4 bases unmatched. This CDR3 is 15 amino acids long. CDR3 coding DNA: TGTGCCAGCAGCTCCGGGACAGGCGACCAAGAGACCCAGTACTTC. Protein sequence: CASSSGTGDQETQYF.

The chain has TRBV5-1 and TRBJ2-7; 7 bases match TRBD1. With V trimmed by 1 base and J by 11 bases, 9 bases remained unmatched. The length of the CDR3 is 13 residues. The germline CDR1 and CDR2 sequences are SGHRS and YFSETQ. CDR3 sequence: CASSLRDGTVEYF. CDR3 coding DNA: TGCGCCAGCAGCTTGAGGGACGGGACAGTGGAGTACTTC.

Only a few counts were recorded for this clone. The chain links TRBV29-1 to TRBJ1-1; TRBD1 is a possible D gene (5 bases). The V gene's germline CDR1 is SQVTM and CDR2 ANQGSEA. V was pared by 4 bases and J by 0 bases, with 9 bases between. The CDR3 covers 13 residues. The CDR3 loop reads CSVGGAVNTEAFF. The CDR3, as DNA: TGCAGCGTTGGTGGGGCAGTGAACACTGAAGCTTTCTTT.

The DNA of the CDR3 is TGCGCCAGCCGCCCCCCGGGGACAGAGTTGAATGAGCAGTTCTTC. Translation gives CASRPPGTELNEQFF. The chain links TRBV5-1 to TRBJ2-1; 7 positions agree with TRBD1. Germline CDR1 reads SGHRS; CDR2 reads YFSETQ. The trim removed 7 bases at V and 7 bases at J, leaving 14 bases unmatched. The CDR3 consists of 15 residues.

This clone has only a few counts. The chain is built from TRBV2 and TRBJ2-5, with 12 positions matching TRBD1. The CDR3 is 15 amino acids. The germline V gene has CDR1 SNHLY and CDR2 FYNNEI. V dropped 10 bases and J dropped 5; count of bases not matched to a gene: 11. CDR3 sequence: CATRDRGLYLETQYF. The CDR3 bases are TGTGCCACCCGGGACAGGGGGCTTTATCTCGAGACCCAGTACTTC.

This clone appeared a single time. The chain recombines TRBV7-9 with TRBJ2-5; a possible D gene is TRBD2 (5 bases). V lost 3 bases, J lost 1 base, and 21 bases lay in between. The CDR3 is made up of 18 amino acids. From germline, CDR1 is SEHNR and CDR2 FQNEAQ (reference sequence). The CDR3 DNA follows: TGTGCCAGCAGCTTTCGACTGGGAGCCAACCCTATCCAAGAGACCCAGTACTTC. Encoded protein: CASSFRLGANPIQETQYF.